This T cell receptor beta chain appears in the sequencing data of a study of CD8 T cells in Susac syndrome. Across the whole study: Within the sequenced Susac syndrome patient group, about six exhibited active disease and under 10 were in remission. Findings and limits, study-wide: A relatively small number of individuals underwent TCR sequencing and HLA analysis.

The CDR3 runs to 15 residues. Trimming took 7 bases from V and 0 from J, leaving 15 bases between them. Random hexamers were used to reverse transcribe roughly 0.45 to 1 ug of RNA. MiXCR, run by TCRdb on the immunoSEQ multiplex PCR reads, gives a single entry per CDR3 protein. The sample lists approximately 190,000 distinct CDR3 sequences, more than 90% seen once, with around 0.096% in the top ten. The diagnostic criteria for definite or probable disease, as recently defined, were met by the patients with Susac syndrome. Comments on this clonotype: The antigen is undetermined.

What was sequenced was CD4+ T cells from PBMCs. This receptor was obtained from a human donor with Susac syndrome. The chain combines TRBV12-3 or TRBV12-4 with TRBJ1-1, with D unresolved. For the CDR3, the DNA is TGTGCCAGCACCTTAGGAAGAGGCGTGAACACTGAAGCTTTCTTT. Translated: CASTLGRGVNTEAFF.